The text below deals with one T cell receptor (beta chain). Its target is not known. The CDR3 spans 16 residues. CDR1 is SGHDN, CDR2 FVKESK, per germline. V trimming: 3 bases; J trimming: 4 bases; junction bases outside the gene matches: 11. This record belongs to a study of shared clonotypes between healthy human individuals. Assay used: immunoSEQ multiplex PCR; TCRdb lists only in-frame clones, some missing. Among roughly 500,000 clones listed, roughly 95% were seen once. Study-wide results and caveats: Rarefaction revealed incomplete sorted-subset sequencing despite large depth. Generally, estimated richness proved larger in naive subsets than it did in memory subsets.

This TCR came from a woman younger than 45 in good health. Sequencing used naive CD4+ T cells sorted from blood. Subset noted: CD45RA+ positively selected. The chain recombines TRBV14 with TRBJ2-7; 8 bases align to TRBD1. The DNA for the CDR3 is TGTGCCAGCAGCCATCAAATGGGGGACAGGAAGTACGAGCAGTACTTC. Translation: CASSHQMGDRKYEQYF.